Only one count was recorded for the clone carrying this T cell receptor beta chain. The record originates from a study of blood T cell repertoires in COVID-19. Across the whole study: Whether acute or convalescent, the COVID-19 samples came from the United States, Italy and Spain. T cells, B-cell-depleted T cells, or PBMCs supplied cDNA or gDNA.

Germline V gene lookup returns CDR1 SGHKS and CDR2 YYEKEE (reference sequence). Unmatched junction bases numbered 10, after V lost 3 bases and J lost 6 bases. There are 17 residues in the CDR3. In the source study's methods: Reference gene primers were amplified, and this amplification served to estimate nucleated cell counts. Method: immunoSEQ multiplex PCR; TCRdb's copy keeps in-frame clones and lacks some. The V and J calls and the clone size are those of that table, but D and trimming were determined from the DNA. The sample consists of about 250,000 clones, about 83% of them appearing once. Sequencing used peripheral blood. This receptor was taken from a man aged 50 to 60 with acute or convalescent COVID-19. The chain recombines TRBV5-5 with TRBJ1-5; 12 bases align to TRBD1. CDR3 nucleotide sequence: TGTGCCAGCAGCTCCGGGACAGGGGGCCCTGGGAGTCAGCCCCAGCATTTT. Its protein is CASSSGTGGPGSQPQHF. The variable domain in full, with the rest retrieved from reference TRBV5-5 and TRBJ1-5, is DAGVTQSPTHLIKTRGQQVTLRCSPISGHKSVSWYQQVLGQGPQFIFQYYEKEERGRGNFPDRFSARQFPNYSSELNVNALLLGDSALYLCASSSGTGGPGSQPQHFGDGTRLSIL.